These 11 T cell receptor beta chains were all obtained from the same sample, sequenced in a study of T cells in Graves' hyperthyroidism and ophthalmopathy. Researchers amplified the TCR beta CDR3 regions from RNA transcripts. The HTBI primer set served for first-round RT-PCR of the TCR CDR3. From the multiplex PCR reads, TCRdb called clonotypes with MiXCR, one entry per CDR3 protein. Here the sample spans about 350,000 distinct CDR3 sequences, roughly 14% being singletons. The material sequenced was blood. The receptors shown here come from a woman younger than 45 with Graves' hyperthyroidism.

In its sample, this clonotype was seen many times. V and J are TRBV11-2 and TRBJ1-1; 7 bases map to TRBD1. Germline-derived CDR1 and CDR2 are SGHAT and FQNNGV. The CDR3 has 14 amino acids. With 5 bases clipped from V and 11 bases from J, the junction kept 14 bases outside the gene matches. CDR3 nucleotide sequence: TGTGCCAGCAGCCTTGACAGGGTTTCTCTCCGGGCTTTCTTT. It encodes CASSLDRVSLRAFF.

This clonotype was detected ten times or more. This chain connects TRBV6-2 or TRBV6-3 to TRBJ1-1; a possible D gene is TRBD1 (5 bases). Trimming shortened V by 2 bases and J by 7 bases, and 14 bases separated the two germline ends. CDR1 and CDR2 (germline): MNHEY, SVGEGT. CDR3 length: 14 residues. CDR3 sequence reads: CASSYTPDRIEAFF. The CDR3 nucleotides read TGTGCCAGCAGTTACACACCAGACAGAATTGAAGCTTTCTTT.

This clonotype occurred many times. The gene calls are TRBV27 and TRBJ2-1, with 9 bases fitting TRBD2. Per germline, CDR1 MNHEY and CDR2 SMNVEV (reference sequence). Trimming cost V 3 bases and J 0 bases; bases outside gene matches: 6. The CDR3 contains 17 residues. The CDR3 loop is CASSFLAGSISYNEQFF. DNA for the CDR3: TGTGCCAGCAGTTTCCTAGCGGGGTCAATCTCCTACAATGAGCAGTTCTTC.

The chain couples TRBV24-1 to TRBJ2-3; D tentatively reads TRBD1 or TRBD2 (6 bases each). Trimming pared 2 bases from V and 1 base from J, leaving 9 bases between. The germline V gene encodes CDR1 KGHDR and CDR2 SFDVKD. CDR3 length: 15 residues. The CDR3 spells CATSDWRGGTDTQYF. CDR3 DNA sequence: TGTGCCACCAGTGATTGGAGGGGGGGCACAGATACGCAGTATTTT.

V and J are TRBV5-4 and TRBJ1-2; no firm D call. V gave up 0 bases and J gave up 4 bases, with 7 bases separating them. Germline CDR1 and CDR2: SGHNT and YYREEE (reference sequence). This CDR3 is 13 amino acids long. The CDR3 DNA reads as TGTGCCAGCAGCTTGGAGTCGATCTATGGCTACACCTTC. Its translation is CASSLESIYGYTF.

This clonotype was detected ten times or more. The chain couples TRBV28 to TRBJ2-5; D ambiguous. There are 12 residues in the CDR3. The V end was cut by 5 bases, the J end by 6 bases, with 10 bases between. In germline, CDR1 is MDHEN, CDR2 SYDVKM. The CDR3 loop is CASSHTPKTQYF. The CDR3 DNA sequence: TGTGCCAGCAGTCATACTCCCAAGACCCAGTACTTC. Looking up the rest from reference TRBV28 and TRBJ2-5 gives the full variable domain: DVKVTQSSRYLVKRTGEKVFLECVQDMDHENMFWYRQDPGLGLRLIYFSYDVKMKEKGDIPEGYSVSREKKERFSLILESASTNQTSMYLCASSHTPKTQYFGPGTRLLVL.

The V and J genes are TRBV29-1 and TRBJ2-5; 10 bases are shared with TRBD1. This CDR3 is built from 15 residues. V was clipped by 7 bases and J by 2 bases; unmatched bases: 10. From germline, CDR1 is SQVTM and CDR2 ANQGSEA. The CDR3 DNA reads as TGCAGCGCGGCCGCAGGGACAGGGGCACAAGAGACCCAGTACTTC. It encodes CSAAAGTGAQETQYF.

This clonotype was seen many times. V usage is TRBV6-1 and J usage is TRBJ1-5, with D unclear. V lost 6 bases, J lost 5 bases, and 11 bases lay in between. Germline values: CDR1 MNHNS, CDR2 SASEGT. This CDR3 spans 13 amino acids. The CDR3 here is CASRVRPDQPQHF. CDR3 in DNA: TGTGCCAGCAGAGTCAGACCCGATCAGCCCCAGCATTTT.

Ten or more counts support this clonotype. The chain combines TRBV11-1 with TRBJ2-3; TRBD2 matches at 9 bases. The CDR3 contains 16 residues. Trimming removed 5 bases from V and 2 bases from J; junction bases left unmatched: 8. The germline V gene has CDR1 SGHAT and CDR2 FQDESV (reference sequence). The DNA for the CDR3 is TGTGCCAGCAGCAAGGGACTAGCAGACCCCACAGATACGCAGTATTTT. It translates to CASSKGLADPTDTQYF.

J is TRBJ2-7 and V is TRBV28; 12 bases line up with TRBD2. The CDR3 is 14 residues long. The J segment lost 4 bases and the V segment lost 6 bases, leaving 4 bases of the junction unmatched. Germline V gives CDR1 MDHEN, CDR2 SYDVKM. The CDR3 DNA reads TGTGCCAGCAGAGGACTAGCGGGATCGTACGAGCAGTACTTC. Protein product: CASRGLAGSYEQYF.

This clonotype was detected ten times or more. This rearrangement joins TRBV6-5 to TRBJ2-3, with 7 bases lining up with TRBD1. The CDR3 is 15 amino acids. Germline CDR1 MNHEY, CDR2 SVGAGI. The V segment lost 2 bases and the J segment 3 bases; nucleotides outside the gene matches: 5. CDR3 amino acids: CASSYEGGSTDTQYF. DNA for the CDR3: TGTGCCAGCAGTTACGAAGGGGGCAGTACAGATACGCAGTATTTT.